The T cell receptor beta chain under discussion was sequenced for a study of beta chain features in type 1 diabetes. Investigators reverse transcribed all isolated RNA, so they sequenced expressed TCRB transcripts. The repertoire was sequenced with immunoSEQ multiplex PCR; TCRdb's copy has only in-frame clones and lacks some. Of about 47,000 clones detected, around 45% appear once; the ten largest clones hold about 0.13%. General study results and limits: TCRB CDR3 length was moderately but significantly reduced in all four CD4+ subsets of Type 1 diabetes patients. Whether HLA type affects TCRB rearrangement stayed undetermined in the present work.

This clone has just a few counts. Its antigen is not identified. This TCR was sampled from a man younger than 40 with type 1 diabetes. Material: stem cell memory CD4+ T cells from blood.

CDR3 sequence (DNA): TGTGCCAGCAGCCAAGCCCAAGGACTAGCGGGAGGGAATGAGCAGTTCTTC. It is translated as CASSQAQGLAGGNEQFF. V is TRBV4-2 and J is TRBJ2-1; 15 bases fit TRBD2. V shed 1 base and J 7 bases; nucleotides not matched to a gene: 5. This CDR3 is 17 amino acids long. Germline V lookup: CDR1 LGHNA, CDR2 YNFKEQ.